The 7 T cell receptor beta chains in this list originate from one sample, sequenced in a study of blood T cell repertoires in COVID-19. Method: immunoSEQ multiplex PCR; TCRdb's copy keeps in-frame clones and lacks some. The table includes some 350,000 clones, approximately 88% detected once. The material sequenced was PBMCs or T cells enriched from blood (not recorded which). These receptor sequences come from a man between 25 and 39 years old who had recovered from COVID-19.

This sequence joins TRBV19 and TRBJ2-7, with 11 bases aligning to TRBD1. V dropped 6 bases and J dropped 5; count of bases not matched to a gene: 9. The CDR3 consists of 15 residues. Germline CDR1 is LNHDA and CDR2 is SQIVND (reference sequence). The CDR3 loop reads CASRERDRGIDEQYF. In DNA form, the CDR3 reads TGTGCCAGTAGGGAAAGGGACAGGGGGATCGACGAGCAGTACTTC.

This clone showed up just a few times. This sequence joins TRBV19 and TRBJ2-7; possible D gene TRBD2, 5 bases. Trimming stripped 5 bases from V and 2 bases from J, with 13 bases between. CDR3 length: 14 residues. Germline V gene sequence: CDR1 LNHDA, CDR2 SQIVND (reference sequence). The CDR3: CASSPYGNAYEQYF. As DNA, the CDR3 is TGTGCCAGTAGTCCGTACGGGAACGCCTACGAGCAGTACTTC. Full variable domain (missing parts from reference TRBV19 and TRBJ2-7): DGGITQSPKYLFRKEGQNVTLSCEQNLNHDAMYWYRQDPGQGLRLIYYSQIVNDFQKGDIAEGYSVSREKKESFPLTVTSAQKNPTAFYLCASSPYGNAYEQYFGPGTRLTVT.

The V gene is TRBV12-3 or TRBV12-4, the J gene TRBJ2-5; D is uncertain. The V gene lost 1 base and the J gene lost 4 bases, with 4 bases spanning the gap. The CDR3 has 12 residues. The CDR3 reads CASSLGLETQYF. For the CDR3, the DNA is TGTGCCAGCAGTTTAGGACTAGAGACCCAGTACTTC.

This chain uses TRBV27 with TRBJ2-5; D is uncertain. The CDR3 extends over 14 amino acids. Trimming removed 2 bases from V and 9 bases from J, with 16 bases in between. In germline, CDR1 is MNHEY, CDR2 SMNVEV (reference sequence). The DNA of the CDR3 is TGTGCCAGCAGTTTAGGAGCTAGTGGCGGAGCCCAGTACTTC. Translating it yields CASSLGASGGAQYF.

This chain joins TRBV7-8 and TRBJ1-6; TRBD1 agrees at 9 bases. Germline V gives CDR1 SGHVS, CDR2 FQNEAQ. This CDR3 has 15 amino acids. V shed 4 bases, J shed 8 bases, and the junction held 6 bases outside the gene matches. CDR3 DNA sequence: TGTGCCAGCAGCTCGAACAGGGGGCGCGATTCACCCCTCCACTTT. Amino acid sequence: CASSSNRGRDSPLHF.

The genes are TRBV30 and TRBJ1-2; D call uncertain. The germline CDR1 and CDR2 sequences are GTSNPN and SVGIG (reference sequence). Trimming removed 3 bases from V and 2 bases from J, with 7 bases in between. There are 12 residues in the CDR3. CDR3 sequence (DNA): TGTGCCTGGAGGTCCAGGAACTATGGCTACACCTTC. Residues: CAWRSRNYGYTF. Together with reference TRBV30 and TRBJ1-2, the CDR3 gives the full variable domain: SQTIHQWPATLVQPVGSPLSLECTVEGTSNPNLYWYRQAAGRGLQLLFYSVGIGQISSEVPQNLSASRPQDRQFILSSKKLLLSDSGFYLCAWRSRNYGYTFGSGTRLTVV.

This chain joins TRBV4-1 and TRBJ1-5; D gene uncertain. The CDR3 loop spans 15 amino acids. Trimming cost V 0 bases and J 10 bases, with 16 bases left between them. The germline gives CDR1 MGHRA, CDR2 YSYEKL. CDR3 in DNA: TGCGCCAGCAGCCAAGAAGCGACCGGGGTCGGCCCCCAGCATTTT. It codes for CASSQEATGVGPQHF.